Detailed here is one TCR beta chain. The antigen is undetermined. Clones were read by immunoSEQ multiplex PCR, and TCRdb kept only the in-frame ones, dropping some. The sample has about 68,000 clones, approximately 82% seen once. This sample stems from a study of PD-1 blockade in mismatch repair-deficient tumors. Study context: Enrolled about 2013-2017, patients had progressing, pretreated mismatch repair-deficient cancers of about twelve types. Study-level findings and limits: Tumor-resident clones, often absent from pretreatment blood, expanded after pembrolizumab and then contracted.

Trimming removed 4 bases from V and 2 bases from J, with 9 bases in between. There are 15 residues in the CDR3. The germline CDR1 and CDR2 sequences are MGHDK and SYGVNS. This receptor was identified in an adult with mismatch repair-deficient cancer. The chain employs TRBV25-1 and TRBJ2-6; D gene ambiguous. Sequencing used peripheral blood, obtained 2 weeks after starting pembrolizumab. CDR3 residues: CASSVGVPGANVLTF. The CDR3 DNA is TGTGCCAGCAGTGTGGGCGTACCTGGGGCCAACGTCCTGACTTTC.